The 3 T cell receptor beta chains below come from one sample, sequenced in a study of response to subunit inactivated influenza vaccine. Using its own MiXCR run on the RT-PCR reads, TCRdb lists one record per CDR3 protein. Of under 550,000 distinct CDR3 sequences listed, approximately 7.8% are singletons. The source material was PBMCs from blood, sampled about 24 months after vaccination. These receptors were obtained from a man between 50 and 69 years old who received an inactivated influenza vaccine.

This clonotype was seen ten or more times. V usage is TRBV4-3 and J usage is TRBJ1-4; no definite D call. This CDR3 is built from 14 residues. V gave up 0 bases and J gave up 8 bases, with 10 bases separating them. CDR1 and CDR2 (germline): LGHNA, YSLEER. The CDR3 DNA reads TGCGCCAGCAGCCAAGATAAAGGTCGGGAAAAACTGTTTTTT. It specifies CASSQDKGREKLFF.

In this sample, this clonotype turned up a few times. CDR3 loop: CASSSWTRRSGNTEAFF. In DNA, the CDR3 is TGTGCCAGCAGCTCGTGGACACGACGATCGGGGAACACTGAAGCTTTCTTT. This chain links TRBV11-2 with TRBJ1-1; a weak D match, TRBD1 (5 bases). The CDR3 extends over 17 amino acids. CDR1 is SGHAT, CDR2 FQNNGV, per germline. V lost 4 bases, J lost 1 base, and 19 bases lay in between.

The chain joins TRBV30 to TRBJ2-1; possible D gene TRBD1, 7 bases. V was pared by 4 bases and J by 10 bases, with 14 bases between. This CDR3 has 12 amino acids. Germline lookup yields CDR1 GTSNPN and CDR2 SVGIG (reference sequence). The DNA for the CDR3 is TGTGCCTGGACAGGGGGAGGACGGGAGCAGTTCTTC. Translation: CAWTGGGREQFF. Complete variable domain (other parts from reference TRBV30 and TRBJ2-1): SQTIHQWPATLVQPVGSPLSLECTVEGTSNPNLYWYRQAAGRGLQLLFYSVGIGQISSEVPQNLSASRPQDRQFILSSKKLLLSDSGFYLCAWTGGGREQFFGPGTRLTVL.